What follows describes a single T cell receptor beta chain. Some clones are missing from TCRdb's copy, which holds only in-frame ones; the method was immunoSEQ multiplex PCR. The table records under 450,000 clones, approximately 84% of them present only once. These data originate in a study of blood T cell repertoires in COVID-19. The CDR3 sequence is 18 residues long. Sequencing input: PBMCs or T cells enriched from blood (not recorded which). The rearrangement links TRBV21-1 to TRBJ2-7; TRBD2 is the table's D call and was not checked against the DNA. TRBV21-1 is reported as a pseudogene. The receptor was derived from a woman under 40 who had recovered from COVID-19. DNA of the CDR3: TGTGCCAGCAGCAAAAGGGGGACCCTAGCGGCTCCTTTGCGTGAGCAGTACTTC. Amino acids: CASSKRGTLAAPLREQYF.